Presented here are 19 T cell receptor beta chains from one specimen sequenced in a study of CXCR3-negative and CXCR3-positive naive CD8 T cells. Overall study findings and caveats: The study found more hydrophobic TRB CDR3s in CXCR3-positive naive cells than in CXCR3-negative naive cells.

The TRB libraries of cDNA were built by UMI-labeled 5' RACE. Reprocessing the 5' RACE reads, TCRdb reports a single entry for every CDR3 protein and omits DNA. The clone table shows around 140,000 distinct CDR3 sequences, with the ten largest holding 0.41%. The antigens for these receptors are not known. Sequenced: naive CXCR3+ CD8+ T cells from blood. Subset noted: CD45RO-CCR7+CD27+CD95- naive CD8+ T cells expressing CXCR3 (TNR3+). The receptors were gathered from a human donor in good health. Some clones in this sample may be carry-over from other donors' samples.

The chain links TRBV28 to TRBJ2-2. From germline, CDR1 is MDHEN and CDR2 SYDVKM. This CDR3 is 14 amino acids long. The CDR3 spells CAHLGNWNTGELFF.

The chain has TRBV29-1 and TRBJ2-5; the D gene TCRdb calls, TRBD1, cannot be checked with no DNA. The V gene's germline CDR1 is SQVTM and CDR2 ANQGSEA. This CDR3 region has 13 residues. CDR3 amino acids: CSVITGGRETQYF.

V gene TRBV3-1 combines with J gene TRBJ2-1; TCRdb's D gene call, TRBD1, goes unchecked for lack of DNA. Per the germline V gene, CDR1 is LGHDT and CDR2 is YNNKEL (reference sequence). This CDR3 has 15 residues. CDR3 region: CASSLGGPLYNEQFF.

This chain connects TRBV19 to TRBJ2-1. Germline CDR1 and CDR2: LNHDA and SQIVND (reference sequence). There are 14 residues in the CDR3. CDR3 amino acids: CATSSVIGILEQFF.

The rearrangement uses TRBV29-1 and TRBJ2-1; as DNA is missing, the TRBD1 call by TCRdb cannot be tested. This CDR3 contains 13 residues. The germline V gene has CDR1 SQVTM and CDR2 ANQGSEA. The CDR3 region is CSVGTGIHNEQFF.

The chain combines TRBV6-6 with TRBJ2-2; TCRdb's assignment of TRBD1 cannot be checked, as there is no DNA. The germline V gene encodes CDR1 MNHNY and CDR2 SVGAGI (reference sequence). This CDR3 is 15 amino acids long. The CDR3: CASSYGGAGTGELFF.

CDR3: CSASSMGQNYGYTF. The rearrangement links TRBV20-1 to TRBJ1-2; TCRdb returns TRBD1, unconfirmable since there is no DNA. Germline CDR1 is DFQATT and CDR2 is SNEGSKA (reference sequence). The CDR3 extends over 14 amino acids.

This chain uses TRBV19 with TRBJ2-1; the TCRdb D gene call, TRBD1, has no DNA to confirm it. CDR1 is LNHDA and CDR2 is SQIVND in the germline V gene (reference sequence). The CDR3 is made up of 17 amino acids. CDR3 protein: CASNRAGNPSSYNEQFF. Drawing the rest from reference TRBV19 and TRBJ2-1, the complete variable domain is DGGITQSPKYLFRKEGQNVTLSCEQNLNHDAMYWYRQDPGQGLRLIYYSQIVNDFQKGDIAEGYSVSREKKESFPLTVTSAQKNPTAFYLCASNRAGNPSSYNEQFFGPGTRLTVL.

The chain combines TRBV20-1 with TRBJ2-5; TCRdb selects TRBD1, and the lack of DNA leaves this call unchecked. Germline V gene lookup returns CDR1 DFQATT and CDR2 SNEGSKA (reference sequence). The CDR3 is 14 amino acids. The CDR3: CSAAGQGAEETQYF.

This chain links TRBV29-1 with TRBJ1-1; TCRdb's D call, TRBD1, is unchecked because there is no DNA. CDR1 is SQVTM, CDR2 ANQGSEA, per germline. The length of the CDR3 is 13 residues. CDR3 protein: CSVVGQGNTEAFF.

The genes are TRBV24-1 and TRBJ2-1. The CDR3 is made up of 13 amino acids. In germline, CDR1 is KGHDR, CDR2 SFDVKD. The CDR3: CATTAGKHNEQFF.

The rearrangement joins TRBV4-3 to TRBJ2-7. From germline, CDR1 is LGHNA and CDR2 YSLEER. The length of the CDR3 is 14 residues. CDR3 protein: CASSQRLSADEQYF.

The genes are TRBV28 and TRBJ2-7; the TCRdb D gene call, TRBD1, has no DNA to confirm it. Germline V gene lookup returns CDR1 MDHEN and CDR2 SYDVKM. The CDR3 runs 14 residues. The chain's CDR3 is CASSWGTGGYEQYF.

The V call is TRBV29-1, the J call TRBJ2-7; the D gene TCRdb calls, TRBD1, cannot be checked with no DNA. The CDR3 covers 15 residues. Per the germline V gene, CDR1 is SQVTM and CDR2 is ANQGSEA. The CDR3 is CSVEDRTGGPYEQYF.

CDR3 protein: CASSFAGGPYEQYF. The chain combines TRBV28 with TRBJ2-7; TCRdb calls TRBD2, which cannot be checked without DNA. The CDR3 spans 14 residues. Germline values: CDR1 MDHEN, CDR2 SYDVKM.

The rearrangement joins TRBV5-1 to TRBJ2-1; there is no DNA to check the TCRdb D call of TRBD1. Germline CDR1 reads SGHRS; CDR2 reads YFSETQ. The CDR3 spans 15 residues. CDR3 protein: CASSLIQGRDNEQFF.

The V and J genes are TRBV12-3 or TRBV12-4 and TRBJ2-1; with no DNA, the TCRdb D assignment of TRBD1 cannot be verified. The CDR3 contains 13 residues. The CDR3 loop is CASMETGYNEQFF.

The chain carries TRBV29-1 and TRBJ2-3; TCRdb's D gene call, TRBD2, goes unchecked for lack of DNA. Per the germline V gene, CDR1 is SQVTM and CDR2 is ANQGSEA. There are 16 residues in the CDR3. The CDR3 sequence: CSVTGLAGEVGDTQYF.

V is TRBV20-1 and J is TRBJ1-1. The CDR3 is 14 amino acids. Germline CDR1 and CDR2: DFQATT and SNEGSKA (reference sequence). CDR3 in amino acids: CSAPAEESNTEAFF.